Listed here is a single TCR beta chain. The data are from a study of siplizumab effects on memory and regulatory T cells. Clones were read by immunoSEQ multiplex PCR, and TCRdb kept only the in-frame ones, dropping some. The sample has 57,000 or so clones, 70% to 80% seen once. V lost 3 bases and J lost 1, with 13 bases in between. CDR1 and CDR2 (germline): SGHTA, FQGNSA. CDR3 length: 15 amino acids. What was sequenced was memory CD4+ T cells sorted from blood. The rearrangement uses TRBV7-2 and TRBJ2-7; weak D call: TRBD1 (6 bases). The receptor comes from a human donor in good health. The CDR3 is CASSFGSDSSYEQYF. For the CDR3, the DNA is TGTGCCAGCAGCTTTGGTTCGGACAGTTCCTACGAGCAGTACTTC.